This T cell receptor beta chain comes out of a study of Tregs in tolerant kidney transplant recipients. General study findings and limits: Biological reproducibility was not directly addressed, but technical replication error appeared minimal. The most relevant donor-specific Treg TCRbeta repertoire apparently came from expansion with activated donor B cells. Nucleotide sequences could not be compared across some patients' samples due to primer changes.

Clones were sequenced by immunoSEQ multiplex PCR, and TCRdb holds only the in-frame ones, with some missing. Of about 110,000 clones in the sample, around 87% were seen once. CD4+CD25+CD127- Tregs, CD4+CD25- non-Tregs, CD4 and CD8 cells were sorted. Remarks on this clone: Antigen specificity is unknown.

This receptor was obtained from a human donor who received a combined kidney and bone marrow transplant. The sample was CD4+ T cells from blood, taken before the transplant.

The CDR3 protein is CASSQESGGRGYTF. The CDR3 bases are TGCGCCAGCAGCCAAGAATCGGGGGGTCGGGGCTACACCTTC. This rearrangement joins TRBV4-1 to TRBJ1-2; maybe TRBD1 (5 bases). Germline loops: CDR1 MGHRA, CDR2 YSYEKL. The germline V and J ends were trimmed by 0 bases and 8 bases, with 13 bases remaining between them. CDR3 length equals 14 residues.